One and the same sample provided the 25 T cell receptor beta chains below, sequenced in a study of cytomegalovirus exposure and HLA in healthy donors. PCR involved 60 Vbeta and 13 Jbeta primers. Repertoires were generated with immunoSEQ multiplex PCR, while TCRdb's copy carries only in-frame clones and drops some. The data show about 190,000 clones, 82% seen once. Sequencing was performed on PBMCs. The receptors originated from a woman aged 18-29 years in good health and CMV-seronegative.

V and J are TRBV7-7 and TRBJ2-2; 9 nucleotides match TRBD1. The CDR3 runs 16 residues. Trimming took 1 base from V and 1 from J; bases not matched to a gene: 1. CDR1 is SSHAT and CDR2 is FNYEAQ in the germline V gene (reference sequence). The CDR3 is CASSLEDRGNTGELFF. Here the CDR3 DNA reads TGTGCCAGCAGCTTAGAGGACAGGGGGAACACCGGGGAGCTGTTTTTT.

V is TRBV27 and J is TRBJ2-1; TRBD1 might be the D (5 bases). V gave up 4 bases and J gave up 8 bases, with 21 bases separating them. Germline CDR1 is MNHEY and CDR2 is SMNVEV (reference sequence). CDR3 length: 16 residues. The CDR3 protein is CASSSKPGYRQDEQFF. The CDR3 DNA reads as TGTGCCAGCAGTTCTAAGCCAGGGTACCGTCAAGATGAGCAGTTCTTC.

The CDR3 loop is CASSPLKTANEKLFF. CDR3 DNA: TGTGCCAGCAGCCCCCTCAAGACAGCAAATGAAAAACTGTTTTTT. The chain couples TRBV7-2 to TRBJ1-4, with a tentative D call TRBD1 (5 bases). Trimming took 5 bases from V and 5 from J, leaving 15 bases between them. Germline V gene sequence: CDR1 SGHTA, CDR2 FQGNSA. The CDR3 is 15 amino acids.

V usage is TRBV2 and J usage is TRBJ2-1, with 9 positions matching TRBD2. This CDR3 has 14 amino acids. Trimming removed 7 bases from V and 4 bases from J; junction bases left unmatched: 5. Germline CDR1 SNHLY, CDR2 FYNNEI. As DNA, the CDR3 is TGTGCCAGCAACGGGCGGGAGGGGTACAATGAGCAGTTCTTC. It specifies CASNGREGYNEQFF.

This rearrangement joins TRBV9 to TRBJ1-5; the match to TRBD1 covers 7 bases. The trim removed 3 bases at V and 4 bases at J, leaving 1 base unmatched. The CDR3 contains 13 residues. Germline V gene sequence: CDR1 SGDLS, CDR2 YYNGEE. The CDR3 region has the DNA TGTGCCAGCAGCGAGGGACAGAATCAGCCCCAGCATTTT. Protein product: CASSEGQNQPQHF.

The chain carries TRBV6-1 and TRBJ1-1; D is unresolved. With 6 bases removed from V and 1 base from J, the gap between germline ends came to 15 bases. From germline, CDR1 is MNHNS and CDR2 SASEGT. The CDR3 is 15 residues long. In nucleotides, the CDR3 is TGTGCCAGCAGCGCCGTCCACCGACAGAACACTGAAGCTTTCTTT. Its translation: CASSAVHRQNTEAFF.

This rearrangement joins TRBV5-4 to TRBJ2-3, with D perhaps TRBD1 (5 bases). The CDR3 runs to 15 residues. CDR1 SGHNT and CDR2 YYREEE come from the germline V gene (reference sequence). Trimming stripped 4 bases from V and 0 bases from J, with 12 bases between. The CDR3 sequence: CASSPRQSSTDTQYF. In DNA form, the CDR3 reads TGTGCCAGCAGCCCTAGACAGTCTAGCACAGATACGCAGTATTTT. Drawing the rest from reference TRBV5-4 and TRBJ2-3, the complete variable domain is ETGVTQSPTHLIKTRGQQVTLRCSSQSGHNTVSWYQQALGQGPQFIFQYYREEENGRGNFPPRFSGLQFPNYSSELNVNALELDDSALYLCASSPRQSSTDTQYFGPGTRLTVL.

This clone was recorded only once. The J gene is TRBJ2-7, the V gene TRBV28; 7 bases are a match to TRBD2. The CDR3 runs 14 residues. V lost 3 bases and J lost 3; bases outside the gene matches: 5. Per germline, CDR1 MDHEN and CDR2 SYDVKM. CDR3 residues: CASSFLAERYEQYF. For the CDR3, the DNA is TGTGCCAGCAGTTTTCTAGCGGAACGCTACGAGCAGTACTTC.

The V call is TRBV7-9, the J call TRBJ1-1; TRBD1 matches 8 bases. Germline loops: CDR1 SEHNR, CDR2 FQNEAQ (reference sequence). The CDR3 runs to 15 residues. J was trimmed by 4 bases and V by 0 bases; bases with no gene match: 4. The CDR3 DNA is TGTGCCAGCAGCTTAGCGGACAGGGCCCGCACTGAAGCTTTCTTT. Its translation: CASSLADRARTEAFF.

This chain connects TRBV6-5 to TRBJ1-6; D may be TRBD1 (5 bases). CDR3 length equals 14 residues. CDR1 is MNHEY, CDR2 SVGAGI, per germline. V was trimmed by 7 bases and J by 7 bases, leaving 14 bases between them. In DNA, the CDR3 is TGTGCCAGCAATGGAGGGGATTCAAATTCACCCCTCCACTTT. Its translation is CASNGGDSNSPLHF.

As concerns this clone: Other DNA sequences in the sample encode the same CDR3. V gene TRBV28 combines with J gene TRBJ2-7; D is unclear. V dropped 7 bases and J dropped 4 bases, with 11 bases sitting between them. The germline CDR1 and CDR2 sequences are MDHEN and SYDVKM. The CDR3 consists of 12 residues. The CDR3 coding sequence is TGTGCCAGCACCTCAGGTCCGTACGAGCAGTACTTC. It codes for CASTSGPYEQYF.

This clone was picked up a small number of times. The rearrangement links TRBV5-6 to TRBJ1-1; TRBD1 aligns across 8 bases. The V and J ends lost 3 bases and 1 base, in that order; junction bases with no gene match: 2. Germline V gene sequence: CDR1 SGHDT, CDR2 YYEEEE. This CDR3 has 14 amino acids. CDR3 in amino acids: CASSWGTGNTEAFF. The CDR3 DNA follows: TGTGCCAGCAGCTGGGGGACAGGGAACACTGAAGCTTTCTTT. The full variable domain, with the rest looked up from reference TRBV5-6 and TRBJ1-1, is DAGVTQSPTHLIKTRGQQVTLRCSPKSGHDTVSWYQQALGQGPQFIFQYYEEEERQRGNFPDRFSGHQFPNYSSELNVNALLLGDSALYLCASSWGTGNTEAFFGQGTRLTVV.

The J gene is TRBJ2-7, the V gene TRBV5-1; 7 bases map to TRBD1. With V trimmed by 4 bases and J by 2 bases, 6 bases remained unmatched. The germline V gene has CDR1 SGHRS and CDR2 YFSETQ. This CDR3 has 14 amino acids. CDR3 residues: CASSVETGTYEQYF. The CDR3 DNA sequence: TGCGCCAGCAGCGTTGAGACAGGGACCTACGAGCAGTACTTC.

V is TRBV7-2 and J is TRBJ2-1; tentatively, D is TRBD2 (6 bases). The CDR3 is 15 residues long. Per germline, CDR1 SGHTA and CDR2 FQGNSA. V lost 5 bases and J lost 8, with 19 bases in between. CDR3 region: CASSPRDWKVDEQFF. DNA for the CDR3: TGTGCCAGCAGCCCGCGGGACTGGAAAGTCGATGAGCAGTTCTTC.

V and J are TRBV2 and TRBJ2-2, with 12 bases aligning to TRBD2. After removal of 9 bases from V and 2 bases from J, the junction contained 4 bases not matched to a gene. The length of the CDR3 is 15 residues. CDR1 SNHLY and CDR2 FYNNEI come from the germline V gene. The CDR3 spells CARGTSGRNTGELFF. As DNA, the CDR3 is TGTGCCAGGGGGACTAGCGGGCGTAACACCGGGGAGCTGTTTTTT.

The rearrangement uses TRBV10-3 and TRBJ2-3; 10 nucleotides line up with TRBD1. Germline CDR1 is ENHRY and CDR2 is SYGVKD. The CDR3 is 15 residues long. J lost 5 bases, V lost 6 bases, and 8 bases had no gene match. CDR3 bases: TGTGCCATCAGAAAGGACAGGGGGGGATTAGATACGCAGTATTTT. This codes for CAIRKDRGGLDTQYF.

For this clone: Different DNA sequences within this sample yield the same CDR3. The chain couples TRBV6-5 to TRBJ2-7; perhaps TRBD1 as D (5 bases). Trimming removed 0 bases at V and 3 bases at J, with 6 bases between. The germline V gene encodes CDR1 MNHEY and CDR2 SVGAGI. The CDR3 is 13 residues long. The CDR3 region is CASSYSRGYEQYF. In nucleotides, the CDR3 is TGTGCCAGCAGTTACTCAAGGGGCTACGAGCAGTACTTC.

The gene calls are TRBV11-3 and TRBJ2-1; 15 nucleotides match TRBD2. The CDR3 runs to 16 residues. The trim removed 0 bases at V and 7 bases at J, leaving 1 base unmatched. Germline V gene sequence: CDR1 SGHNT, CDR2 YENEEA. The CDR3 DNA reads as TGTGCCAGCAGCTTAGACGGGACTAGCGGGAGGAATGAGCAGTTCTTC. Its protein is CASSLDGTSGRNEQFF.

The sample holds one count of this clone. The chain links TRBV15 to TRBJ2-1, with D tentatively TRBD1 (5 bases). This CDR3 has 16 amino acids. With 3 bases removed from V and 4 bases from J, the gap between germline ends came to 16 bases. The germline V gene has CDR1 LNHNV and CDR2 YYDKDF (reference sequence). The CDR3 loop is CATSSPGQGWYNEQFF. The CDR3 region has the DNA TGTGCCACCAGCAGTCCCGGACAAGGTTGGTACAATGAGCAGTTCTTC. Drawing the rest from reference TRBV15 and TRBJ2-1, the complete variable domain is DAMVIQNPRYQVTQFGKPVTLSCSQTLNHNVMYWYQQKSSQAPKLLFHYYDKDFNNEADTPDNFQSRRPNTSFCFLDIRSPGLGDTAMYLCATSSPGQGWYNEQFFGPGTRLTVL.

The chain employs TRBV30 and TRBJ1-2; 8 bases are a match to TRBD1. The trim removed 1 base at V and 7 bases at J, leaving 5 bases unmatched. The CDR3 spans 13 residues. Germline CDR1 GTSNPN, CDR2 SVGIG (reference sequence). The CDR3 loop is CAWSARTGSGYTF. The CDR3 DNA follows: TGTGCCTGGAGTGCCAGGACAGGGTCTGGCTACACCTTC.

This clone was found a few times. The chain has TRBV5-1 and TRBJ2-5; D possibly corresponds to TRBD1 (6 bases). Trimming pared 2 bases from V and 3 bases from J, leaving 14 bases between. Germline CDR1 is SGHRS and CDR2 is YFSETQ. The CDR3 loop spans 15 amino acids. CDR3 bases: TGCGCCAGCAGCTTAAGGACAGCATCCGAAGAGACCCAGTACTTC. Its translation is CASSLRTASEETQYF.

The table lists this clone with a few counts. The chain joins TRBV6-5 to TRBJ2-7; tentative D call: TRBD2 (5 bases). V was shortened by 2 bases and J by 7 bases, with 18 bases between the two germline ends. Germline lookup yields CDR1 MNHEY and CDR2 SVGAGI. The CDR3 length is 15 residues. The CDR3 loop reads CASSYLAGNPREQYF. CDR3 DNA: TGTGCCAGCAGTTACCTCGCCGGGAACCCAAGGGAGCAGTACTTC.

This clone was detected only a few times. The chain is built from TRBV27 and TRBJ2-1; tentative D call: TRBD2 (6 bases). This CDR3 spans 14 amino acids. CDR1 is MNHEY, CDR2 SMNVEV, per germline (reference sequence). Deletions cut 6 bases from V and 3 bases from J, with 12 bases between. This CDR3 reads CASSPGLFYNEQFF. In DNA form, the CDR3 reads TGTGCCAGCAGCCCGGGACTGTTCTACAATGAGCAGTTCTTC.

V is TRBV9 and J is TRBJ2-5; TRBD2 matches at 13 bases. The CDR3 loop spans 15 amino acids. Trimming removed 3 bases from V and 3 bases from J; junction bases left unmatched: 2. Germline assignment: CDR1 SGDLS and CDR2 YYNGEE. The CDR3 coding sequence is TGTGCCAGCAGCGGTACTAGCGGGAGGGAAGAGACCCAGTACTTC. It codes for CASSGTSGREETQYF. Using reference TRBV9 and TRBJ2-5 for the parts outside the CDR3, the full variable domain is DSGVTQTPKHLITATGQRVTLRCSPRSGDLSVYWYQQSLDQGLQFLIQYYNGEERAKGNILERFSAQQFPDLHSELNLSSLELGDSALYFCASSGTSGREETQYFGPGTRLLVL.

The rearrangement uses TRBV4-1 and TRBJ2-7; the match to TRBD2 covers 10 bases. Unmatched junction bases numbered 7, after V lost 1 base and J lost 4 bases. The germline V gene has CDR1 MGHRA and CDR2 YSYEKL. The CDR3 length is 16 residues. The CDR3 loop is CASSQGVASGGYEQYF. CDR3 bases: TGCGCCAGCAGCCAAGGAGTGGCTAGCGGGGGTTACGAGCAGTACTTC.